This TCR beta chain comes out of a study of shared clonotypes between healthy human individuals. Study-wide results and caveats: The represented genetic and exposure-history diversity was limited by the small number of donors. Non-shared clonotypes had lower generation probabilities than those shared by all four donors.

Note on this clone: Its antigen is currently unknown.

This CDR3 is 12 amino acids long. Germline CDR1 LNHDA, CDR2 SQIVND (reference sequence). Germline trimming cut 10 bases from V and 4 bases from J; bases unmatched to any gene: 6. Some clones are missing from TCRdb's copy, which holds only in-frame ones; the method was immunoSEQ multiplex PCR. The sample has some 1.4 million clones, roughly 96% seen once; the top ten hold 0.95% to 1.5%. This TCR was sampled from a man under 40 in good health. Sequencing input: naive CD4+ T cells sorted from blood. As for subset: CD45RA+ positively selected. The V and J genes are TRBV19 and TRBJ2-7, with 8 bases identical to TRBD2. The CDR3 sequence: CATQSGSYEQYF. DNA for the CDR3: TGTGCCACCCAGAGCGGGAGTTACGAGCAGTACTTC.